These 6 T cell receptor beta chains originate from one sample sequenced in a study of cytomegalovirus exposure and HLA in healthy donors. Primers: 60 Vbeta forward and 13 Jbeta reverse. The method was immunoSEQ multiplex PCR; TCRdb's version includes in-frame clones alone and lacks a portion of them. This table holds about 71,000 clones, about 73% found once. The sequencing sample was made of PBMCs. The origin of the receptors is a woman aged 45-65 years in good health and CMV-seropositive.

The V gene is TRBV27, the J gene TRBJ2-5; 8 positions agree with TRBD2. The CDR3 extends over 15 amino acids. V lost 5 bases, J lost 2 bases, and 7 bases stayed unmatched. Germline V gives CDR1 MNHEY, CDR2 SMNVEV (reference sequence). The CDR3 DNA reads TGTGCCAGCAGTCCGGGGGGGCCTTGGCAAGAGACCCAGTACTTC. As protein: CASSPGGPWQETQYF.

V and J are TRBV4-1 and TRBJ2-3; TRBD2 matches at 8 bases. The length of the CDR3 is 17 residues. The V segment lost 3 bases and the J segment 7 bases; nucleotides outside the gene matches: 15. Per germline, CDR1 MGHRA and CDR2 YSYEKL. CDR3 coding DNA: TGCGCCAGCAGCCAGTTACTTCTAGCGGGCGGACGATATACGCAGTATTTT. Protein: CASSQLLLAGGRYTQYF.

The CDR3 reads CASSVGWGTATRSETQYF. CDR3 bases: TGTGCCAGCAGCGTAGGATGGGGGACAGCAACGAGGTCAGAGACCCAGTACTTC. The chain has TRBV9 and TRBJ2-5; TRBD1 matches at 7 bases. J gave up 4 bases and V 0 bases, and 15 bases lay outside the gene matches. CDR3 size: 18 residues. The germline V gene encodes CDR1 SGDLS and CDR2 YYNGEE.

The sample holds a few counts of this clone. CDR3 DNA: TGTGCCAGCAGTCCGCTAATGAACACTGAAGCTTTCTTT. Protein product: CASSPLMNTEAFF. This rearrangement joins TRBV27 to TRBJ1-1; no reliable D call. Germline CDR1 and CDR2: MNHEY and SMNVEV (reference sequence). The V gene lost 5 bases and the J gene lost 0 bases, with 7 bases spanning the gap. CDR3 length: 13 residues.

The chain recombines TRBV9 with TRBJ2-1; TRBD1 agrees at 8 bases. The germline CDR1 and CDR2 sequences are SGDLS and YYNGEE. The J segment lost 8 bases and the V segment lost 3 bases, leaving 1 base of the junction unmatched. CDR3 length: 12 amino acids. The CDR3 loop is CASSGQGYEQFF. Here the CDR3 DNA reads TGTGCCAGCAGCGGACAGGGGTATGAGCAGTTCTTC.

This chain connects TRBV18 to TRBJ1-5; D is ambiguous. Germline V gene data show CDR1 as KGHSH and CDR2 as LQKENI. CDR3 length: 16 amino acids. V dropped 4 bases and J dropped 1 base, with 14 bases sitting between them. The CDR3 loop reads CASSQKAGLSNQPQHF. The CDR3 coding sequence is TGTGCCAGCTCACAAAAAGCGGGGTTGAGCAATCAGCCCCAGCATTTT.